The clone carrying this T cell receptor (beta chain) was found many times. The target antigen is unknown. Template switching by 5'RACE produced TCR cDNA, adding a universal primer site and UMIs. MiXCR, applied by TCRdb to the 5' RACE reads, yields one record per CDR3 protein. The sample gives 150,000 to 200,000 distinct CDR3 sequences, about 6.2% of which show up once; nearly 3% is in the top ten. V lost 5 bases, J lost 7 bases, and 11 bases lay in between. This CDR3 is built from 12 residues. CDR1 and CDR2 from the germline V gene are SGHTA and FQGTGA. This sample is drawn from a study of T cells after yellow fever vaccination. In the study overall: Fractions low in cell number were prepared with SMART-Seq v4 Ultra Low Input. Study-wide points: A secondary response was less intense yet reached its peak sooner, at day 5 versus 15.

This material consisted of CD4+ T cells sorted from PBMCs, taken on the day of the first yellow fever vaccination. This chain links TRBV7-3 with TRBJ1-1; unclear D gene. This TCR derives from a man between 18 and 35 years old who received the YFV17D yellow fever vaccine. The DNA of the CDR3 is TGTGCCAGCAGCCCCCGGACGGGTGAAGCTTTCTTT. It is translated as CASSPRTGEAFF.